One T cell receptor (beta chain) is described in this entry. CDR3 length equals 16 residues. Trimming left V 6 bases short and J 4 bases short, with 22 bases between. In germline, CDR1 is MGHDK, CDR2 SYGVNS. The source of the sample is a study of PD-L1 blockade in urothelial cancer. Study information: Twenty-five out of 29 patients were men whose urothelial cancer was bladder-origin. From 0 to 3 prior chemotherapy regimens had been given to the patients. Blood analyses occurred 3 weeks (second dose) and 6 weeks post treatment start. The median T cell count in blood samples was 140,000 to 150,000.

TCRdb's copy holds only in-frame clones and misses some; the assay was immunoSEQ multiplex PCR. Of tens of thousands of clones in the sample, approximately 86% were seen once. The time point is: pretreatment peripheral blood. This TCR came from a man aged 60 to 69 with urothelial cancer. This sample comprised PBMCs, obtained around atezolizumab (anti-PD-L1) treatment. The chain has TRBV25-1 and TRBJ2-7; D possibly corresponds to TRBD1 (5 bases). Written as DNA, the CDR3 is TGTGCCAGCAGCCCCGGCCAGGGCTGGTTAAGTTACGAGCAGTACTTC. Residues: CASSPGQGWLSYEQYF.